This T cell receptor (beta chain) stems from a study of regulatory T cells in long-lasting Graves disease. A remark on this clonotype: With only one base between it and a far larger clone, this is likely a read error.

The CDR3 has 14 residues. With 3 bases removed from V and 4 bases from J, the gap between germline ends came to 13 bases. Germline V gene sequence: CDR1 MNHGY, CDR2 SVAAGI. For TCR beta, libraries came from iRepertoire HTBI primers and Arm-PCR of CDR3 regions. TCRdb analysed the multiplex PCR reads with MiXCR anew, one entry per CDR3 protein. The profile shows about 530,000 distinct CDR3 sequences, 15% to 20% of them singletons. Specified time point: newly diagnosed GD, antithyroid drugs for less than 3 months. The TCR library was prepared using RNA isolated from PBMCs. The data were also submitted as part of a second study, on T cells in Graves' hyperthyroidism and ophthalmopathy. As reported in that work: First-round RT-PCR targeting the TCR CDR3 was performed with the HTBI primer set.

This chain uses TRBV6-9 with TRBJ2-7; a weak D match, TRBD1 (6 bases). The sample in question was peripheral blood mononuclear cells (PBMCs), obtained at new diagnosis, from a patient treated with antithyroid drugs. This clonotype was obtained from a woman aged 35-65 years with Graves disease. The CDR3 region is CASSYPAGVYEQYF. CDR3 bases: TGTGCCAGCAGTTACCCCGCAGGGGTTTACGAGCAGTACTTC.